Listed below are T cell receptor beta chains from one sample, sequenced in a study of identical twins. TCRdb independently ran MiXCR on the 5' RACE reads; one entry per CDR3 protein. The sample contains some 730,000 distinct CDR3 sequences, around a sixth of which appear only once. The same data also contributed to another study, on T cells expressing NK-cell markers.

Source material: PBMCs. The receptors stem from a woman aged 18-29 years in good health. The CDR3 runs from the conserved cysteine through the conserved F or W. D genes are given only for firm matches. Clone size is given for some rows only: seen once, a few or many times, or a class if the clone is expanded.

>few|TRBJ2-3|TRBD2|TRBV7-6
CASSLFPGLAGPTDTQYF
TGTGCCAGCAGCCTCTTTCCCGGACTAGCGGGACCCACAGATACGCAGTATTTT
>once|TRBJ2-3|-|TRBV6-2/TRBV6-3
CASSSIDLGPQYF
TGTGCCAGCAGTTCTATCGACTTGGGTCCGCAGTATTTT
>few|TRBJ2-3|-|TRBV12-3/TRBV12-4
CASTHEGPTPKQYF
TGTGCCAGCACACACGAGGGGCCTACACCTAAGCAGTATTTT
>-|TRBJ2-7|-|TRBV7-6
CASSPPRLNSYEQYF
TGTGCCAGCAGCCCCCCGAGACTCAACTCCTACGAGCAGTACTTC
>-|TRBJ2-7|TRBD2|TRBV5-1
CASSLEAGGTSYEQYF
TGCGCCAGCAGCTTGGAAGCGGGGGGAACCTCCTACGAGCAGTACTTC
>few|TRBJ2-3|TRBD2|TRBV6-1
CASSQGLAGISTDTQYF
TGTGCCAGCAGTCAGGGACTAGCGGGGATCAGCACAGATACGCAGTATTTT
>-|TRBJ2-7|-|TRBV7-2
CASSSGPFSYEQYF
TGTGCCAGCAGCTCGGGACCGTTCTCCTACGAGCAGTACTTC
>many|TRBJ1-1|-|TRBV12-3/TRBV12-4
CASSLGVGTEAFF
TGTGCCAGCAGTTTGGGGGTAGGCACTGAAGCTTTCTTT
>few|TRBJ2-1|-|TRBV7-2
CASSFRRETGEQFF
TGTGCCAGCAGCTTTCGGCGGGAGACAGGGGAGCAGTTCTTC
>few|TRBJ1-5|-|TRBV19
CASSWTEFSNQPQHF
TGTGCCAGTAGTTGGACAGAGTTTAGCAATCAGCCCCAGCATTTT
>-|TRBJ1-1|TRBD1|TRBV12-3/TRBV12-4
CASSRQGAAEAFF
TGTGCCAGCAGCCGTCAGGGGGCCGCTGAAGCTTTCTTT
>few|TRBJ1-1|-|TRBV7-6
CASSVRTPESGTEAFF
TGTGCCAGCAGCGTTAGGACGCCGGAGAGTGGCACTGAAGCTTTCTTT
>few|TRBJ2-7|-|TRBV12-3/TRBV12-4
CASSTPWTGSYEQYF
TGTGCCAGCAGTACCCCATGGACTGGCTCCTACGAGCAGTACTTC
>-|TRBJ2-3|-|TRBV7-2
CASSLVGRSRTDTQYF
TGTGCCAGCAGCTTAGTAGGTCGATCTCGCACAGATACGCAGTATTTT
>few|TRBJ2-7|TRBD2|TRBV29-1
CSVGDGSLAGGHEQYF
TGCAGCGTGGGGGACGGGTCCCTAGCGGGAGGCCACGAGCAGTACTTC
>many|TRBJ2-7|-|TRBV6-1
CASSPNPGYEQYF
TGTGCCAGCAGCCCTAATCCGGGCTACGAGCAGTACTTC
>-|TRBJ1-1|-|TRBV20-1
CSARGQKTGGTEAFF
TGCAGTGCTAGAGGACAGAAAACCGGGGGCACTGAAGCTTTCTTT
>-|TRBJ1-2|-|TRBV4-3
CASSQDIGFGGSYTF
TGCGCCAGCAGCCAAGATATCGGGTTTGGGGGTAGCTACACCTTC